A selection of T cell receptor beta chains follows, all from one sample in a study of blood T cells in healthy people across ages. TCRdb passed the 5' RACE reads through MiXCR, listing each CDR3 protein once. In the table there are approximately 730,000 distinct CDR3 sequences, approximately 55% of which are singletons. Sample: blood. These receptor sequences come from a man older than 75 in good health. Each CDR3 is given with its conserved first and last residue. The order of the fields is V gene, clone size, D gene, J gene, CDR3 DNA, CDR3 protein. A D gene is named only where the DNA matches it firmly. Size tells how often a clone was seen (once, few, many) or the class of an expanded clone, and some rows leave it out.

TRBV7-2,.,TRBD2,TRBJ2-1,TGTGCCAGCAGCTGGACTAGCGGAGTTCACCATGAGCAGTTCTTC,CASSWTSGVHHEQFF
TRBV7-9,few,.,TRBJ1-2,TGTGCCCCCCTCGGGGGATATGGCTACACCTTC,CAPLGGYGYTF
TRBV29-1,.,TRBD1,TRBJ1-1,TGCAGCATAGGACAGGGGAACACTGAAGCTTTCTTT,CSIGQGNTEAFF
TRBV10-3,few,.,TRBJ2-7,TGTGCCATCAGTGCTACAGCCCACGAGCAGTACTTC,CAISATAHEQYF
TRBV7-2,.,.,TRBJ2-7,TGTGCCAGCAGCTTGGTCGGGACCGAATCCTACGAGCAGTACTTC,CASSLVGTESYEQYF
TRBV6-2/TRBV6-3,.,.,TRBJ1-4,TGTGCCAGCGCGCCCGGTCATGAAAAACTGTTTTTT,CASAPGHEKLFF
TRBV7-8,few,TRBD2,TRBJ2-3,TGTGCCAGCAGCTTCCTACTAGCGGGAGACCCTGTGGCGCAGTATTTT,CASSFLLAGDPVAQYF
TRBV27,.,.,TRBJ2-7,TGTGCCAGCTCGCGGACCTGGGACTACGAGCAGTACTTC,CASSRTWDYEQYF
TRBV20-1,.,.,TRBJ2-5,TGCAGTGCTGACCTCGCTAGCGCCCCACAAGAGACCCAGTACTTC,CSADLASAPQETQYF
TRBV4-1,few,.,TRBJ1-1,TGTGCCAGCAGCCAAGTGCAGGCGGTTTCTACTGAAGCTTTCTTT,CASSQVQAVSTEAFF
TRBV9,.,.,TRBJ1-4,TGTGCCAGCAGCCCTTCCGGCAGGGTGGGTAATGAAAAACTGTTTTTT,CASSPSGRVGNEKLFF
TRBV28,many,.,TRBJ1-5,TGTGCCAGCAGTTTACCAAACAGGGTGCGAAGCAATCAGCCCCAGCATTTT,CASSLPNRVRSNQPQHF
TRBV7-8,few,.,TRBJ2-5,TGTGCCAGCAGCTTAGACAGGGGGGGGGAGCAGTACTTC,CASSLDRGGEQYF
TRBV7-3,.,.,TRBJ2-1,TGTGCCAGCAGCCCCGGCGTAGCGGAAGCAAACAATGAGCAGTTCTTC,CASSPGVAEANNEQFF
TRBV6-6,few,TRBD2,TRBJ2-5,TGTGCCAGCAGTTATTCCGGGACTACCTCTTGGGAGCAGTACTTC,CASSYSGTTSWEQYF
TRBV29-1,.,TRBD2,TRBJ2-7,TGCAGCGCCCATGCGGGAGGCTCCAATGAGCAGTACTTC,CSAHAGGSNEQYF
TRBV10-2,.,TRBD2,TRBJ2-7,TGCGCCAGCAAAGCGGGAACCACCTACGAGCAGTACTTC,CASKAGTTYEQYF
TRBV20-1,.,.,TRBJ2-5,TGCAGTGCTAGAGCTCAGGCAGGGGACCGCCAAGAGACCCAGTACTTC,CSARAQAGDRQETQYF
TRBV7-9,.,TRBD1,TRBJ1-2,TGTGCCAGCAGCTTGAGAACGACAGGGGAGTATGGCTACACCTTC,CASSLRTTGEYGYTF
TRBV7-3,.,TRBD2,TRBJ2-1,TGTGCCAGCAGCTCCGGGGGGAGAAGGGTTGAGCGGTTCTTC,CASSSGGRRVERFF
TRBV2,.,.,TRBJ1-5,TGTGCCAGCAGTGAACGGGGGATGGGTAATCAGCCCCAGCATTTT,CASSERGMGNQPQHF
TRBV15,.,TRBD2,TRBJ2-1,TGTGCCACCAGTGTGGGGGGGTGGGATGAGCAGTTCTTC,CATSVGGWDEQFF
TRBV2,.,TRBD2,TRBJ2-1,TGTGCCAGCAGTGATCGACTAGCGGGAGTAGGTGAGCAGTTCTTC,CASSDRLAGVGEQFF
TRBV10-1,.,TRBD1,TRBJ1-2,TGCGCCAGCAACACGACAGGGTGTGGCTACACCTTC,CASNTTGCGYTF